These 9 T cell receptor beta chains share one sample of origin, sequenced in a study of T-cell reconstitution after alpha-beta-depleted transplantation in children. A library of TCRbeta sequences, prepared with unique molecular identifiers, was generated. From the PCR reads, TCRdb called clonotypes with MiXCR, one entry per CDR3 protein. The sample has hundreds of thousands of distinct CDR3 sequences; 16% are singletons. The input for sequencing was PBMCs, mostly from graft donor cells, taken 360 days after TCRalphabeta/CD19-depleted stem cell transplant. The receptor set was obtained from a boy under two years old who had a stem cell transplant for Wiskott-Aldrich syndrome, so the T cells may come from the graft donor.

The chain joins TRBV9 to TRBJ2-1; TRBD1 aligns across 9 bases. With V trimmed by 0 bases and J by 5 bases, 3 bases remained unmatched. Germline loops: CDR1 SGDLS, CDR2 YYNGEE. This CDR3 contains 15 residues. CDR3 loop: CASSVVGTGNNEQFF. In DNA form, the CDR3 reads TGTGCCAGCAGCGTAGTTGGGACAGGGAACAATGAGCAGTTCTTC.

The chain combines TRBV12-3 or TRBV12-4 with TRBJ1-4; TRBD1 might be the D (6 bases). V dropped 6 bases and J dropped 8 bases, with 13 bases sitting between them. The CDR3 loop spans 13 amino acids. CDR3 sequence (DNA): TGTGCCAGCAGGCCGGGGGCGGAAGAAAAACTGTTTTTT. Translated: CASRPGAEEKLFF.

The V gene is TRBV11-2, the J gene TRBJ2-3; no firm D call. CDR1 and CDR2 from the germline V gene are SGHAT and FQNNGV. The V gene lost 2 bases and the J gene lost 4 bases, with 13 bases spanning the gap. This CDR3 has 15 residues. This chain's CDR3 is CASSLSDPSADTQYF. CDR3 coding DNA: TGTGCCAGCAGCTTATCAGACCCTAGTGCAGATACGCAGTATTTT.

This clonotype was recorded a few times. V gene TRBV3-1 combines with J gene TRBJ2-7; TRBD1 matches 10 bases. The CDR3 has 14 amino acids. Per germline, CDR1 LGHDT and CDR2 YNNKEL (reference sequence). Trimming took 5 bases from V and 5 from J; bases not matched to a gene: 6. CDR3 DNA: TGTGCCAGCAGCACCCGACAGGGGGCCCACGAGCAGTACTTC. Translating gives CASSTRQGAHEQYF.

This clonotype was detected a few times. The gene calls are TRBV12-3 or TRBV12-4 and TRBJ2-1; TRBD2 matches 7 bases. The CDR3 has 13 amino acids. The V and J ends lost 8 bases and 10 bases, in that order; junction bases with no gene match: 11. The CDR3 coding sequence is TGTGCCAGCGGGAGGGCTCTCCTGGCCGAGCAGTTCTTC. This sequence encodes CASGRALLAEQFF.

This clonotype has a handful of counts. V and J are TRBV11-2 and TRBJ2-3; perhaps TRBD2 as D (6 bases). Trimming left V 5 bases short and J 1 base short, with 10 bases between. Germline V gives CDR1 SGHAT, CDR2 FQNNGV. The CDR3 runs 14 residues. The DNA for the CDR3 is TGTGCCAGCAGCCGACTAGATGGCACAGATACGCAGTATTTT. It encodes CASSRLDGTDTQYF.

This clonotype was counted only a few times. The chain links TRBV6-5 to TRBJ2-3, with 7 bases identical to TRBD2. The CDR3 runs to 13 residues. The germline V gene encodes CDR1 MNHEY and CDR2 SVGAGI. V dropped 2 bases and J dropped 10; count of bases not matched to a gene: 6. The chain's CDR3 is CASSYRASGAQYF. DNA of the CDR3: TGTGCCAGCAGTTACCGCGCTAGCGGAGCGCAGTATTTT.

The V and J genes are TRBV5-1 and TRBJ2-1; D might be TRBD2 (6 bases). The V gene lost 0 bases and the J gene lost 0 bases, with 13 bases spanning the gap. The CDR3 is 17 amino acids. Germline values: CDR1 SGHRS, CDR2 YFSETQ. The CDR3 DNA sequence: TGCGCCAGCAGCTTGGCCGGGGGTAGAAGCTCCTACAATGAGCAGTTCTTC. Protein: CASSLAGGRSSYNEQFF. Based on the CDR3 plus reference TRBV5-1 and TRBJ2-1, the full variable domain is KAGVTQTPRYLIKTRGQQVTLSCSPISGHRSVSWYQQTPGQGLQFLFEYFSETQRNKGNFPGRFSGRQFSNSRSEMNVSTLELGDSALYLCASSLAGGRSSYNEQFFGPGTRLTVL.

The gene calls are TRBV14 and TRBJ2-3; tentatively, D is TRBD1 (6 bases). Germline V CDR1 and CDR2: SGHDN, FVKESK. V was shortened by 4 bases and J by 8 bases, with 22 bases between the two germline ends. The CDR3 runs 16 residues. The CDR3 region is CASSLPGGQGCVTQYF. DNA of the CDR3: TGTGCCAGCAGCCTCCCAGGCGGGCAGGGGTGCGTTACGCAGTATTTT.